Included here is one T cell receptor beta chain sequence, with context. This entry is derived from a study of early T cells in non-severe SARS-CoV-2 infection. TCRdb recomputed calls from the 5' RACE reads with MiXCR, one row per CDR3 protein. The data contain over 85,000 distinct CDR3 sequences, roughly 12% of them seen just once; the ten biggest clones take up around 3.7%. The sequence was collected from an adult who was a healthcare worker with PCR-confirmed SARS-CoV-2 infection or an uninfected control (not recorded which). Material: whole blood, obtained at baseline.

The chain's CDR3 is CASSRLRGNGNEQFF. The CDR3 coding sequence is TGTGCCAGCAGTCGTCTCAGGGGAAATGGCAATGAGCAGTTCTTC. The rearrangement links TRBV12-3 or TRBV12-4 to TRBJ2-1; a possible D gene is TRBD1 (6 bases). This CDR3 has 15 residues. Trimming stripped 5 bases from V and 6 bases from J, with 17 bases between.